This TCR beta chain was documented in a study of cytomegalovirus exposure and HLA in healthy donors. Study-level information: A prior analysis found about 120 million unique TCR beta sequences from around 180 million T cells. Unique TCRs numbering roughly 80 million, obtained from HLA-typed donors, made up an early data release. Study-level findings and limits: One variant, a missense change in DCLRE1C, was linked in a later analysis to TCR beta V- and J-gene trimming. Per a later analysis, HLA-associated TCR beta chains showed more clonal expansion than other, equally common TCR beta chains.

PCR involved 60 Vbeta and 13 Jbeta primers. Clones were sequenced by immunoSEQ multiplex PCR, and TCRdb holds only the in-frame ones, with some missing. The sample holds roughly 120,000 clones, roughly 80% seen once. This CDR3 is built from 15 residues. Per germline, CDR1 SGHDT and CDR2 YYEEEE. Germline trimming cut 4 bases from V and 1 base from J; bases unmatched to any gene: 7. Regarding this clone: Its cognate antigen is unknown.

The rearrangement links TRBV5-6 to TRBJ1-1; 7 positions match TRBD1. The sequencing input was PBMCs. The TCR sequence derives from a man aged 25 to 40 in good health and CMV-seropositive. The CDR3 DNA is TGTGCCAGCAGCAACATGCAGGGGGGGAACACTGAAGCTTTCTTT. This codes for CASSNMQGGNTEAFF.